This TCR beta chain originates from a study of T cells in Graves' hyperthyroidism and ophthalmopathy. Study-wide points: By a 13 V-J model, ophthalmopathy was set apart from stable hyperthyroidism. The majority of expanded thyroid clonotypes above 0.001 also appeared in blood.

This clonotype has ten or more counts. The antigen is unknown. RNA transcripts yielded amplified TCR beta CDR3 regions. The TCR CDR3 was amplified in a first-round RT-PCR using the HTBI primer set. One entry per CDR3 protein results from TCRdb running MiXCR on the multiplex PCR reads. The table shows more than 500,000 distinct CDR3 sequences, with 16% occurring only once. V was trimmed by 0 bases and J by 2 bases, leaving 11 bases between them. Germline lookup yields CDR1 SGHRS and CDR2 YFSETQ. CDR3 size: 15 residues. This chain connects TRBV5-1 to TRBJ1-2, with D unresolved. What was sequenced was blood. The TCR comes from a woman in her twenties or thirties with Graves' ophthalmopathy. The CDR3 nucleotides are TGCGCCAGCAGCTTGGGGCCGACACAGAACTATGGCTACACCTTC. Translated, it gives CASSLGPTQNYGYTF.